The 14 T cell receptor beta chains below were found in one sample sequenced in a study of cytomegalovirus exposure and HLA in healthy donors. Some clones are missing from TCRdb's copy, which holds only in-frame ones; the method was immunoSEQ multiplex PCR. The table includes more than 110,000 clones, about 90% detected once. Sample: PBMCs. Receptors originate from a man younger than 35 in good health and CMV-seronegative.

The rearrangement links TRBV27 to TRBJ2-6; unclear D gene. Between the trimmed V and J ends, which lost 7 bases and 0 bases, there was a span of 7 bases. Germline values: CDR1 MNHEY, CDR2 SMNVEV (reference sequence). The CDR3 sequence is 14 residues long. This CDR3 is CASTLSSGANVLTF. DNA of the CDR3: TGTGCCAGCACTCTTAGCTCTGGGGCCAACGTCCTGACTTTC.

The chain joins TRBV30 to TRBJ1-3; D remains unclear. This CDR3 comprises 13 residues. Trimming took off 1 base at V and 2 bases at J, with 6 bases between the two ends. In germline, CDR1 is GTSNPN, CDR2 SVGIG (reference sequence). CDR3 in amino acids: CAWSGLAGNTIYF. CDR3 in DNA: TGTGCCTGGAGTGGGCTGGCTGGAAACACCATATATTTT.

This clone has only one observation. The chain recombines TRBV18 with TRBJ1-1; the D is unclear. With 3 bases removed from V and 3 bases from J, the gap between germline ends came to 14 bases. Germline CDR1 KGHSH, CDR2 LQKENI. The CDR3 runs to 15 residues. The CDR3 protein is CASSPVYTGYTEAFF. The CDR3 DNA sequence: TGTGCCAGCTCACCGGTGTATACGGGTTACACTGAAGCTTTCTTT.

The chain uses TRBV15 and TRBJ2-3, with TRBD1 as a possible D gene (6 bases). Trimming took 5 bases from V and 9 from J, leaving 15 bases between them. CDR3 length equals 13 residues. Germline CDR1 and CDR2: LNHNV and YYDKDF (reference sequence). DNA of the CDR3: TGTGCCACCAGCGGGGGAAGGGGGACGACGCAGTATTTT. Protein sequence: CATSGGRGTTQYF.

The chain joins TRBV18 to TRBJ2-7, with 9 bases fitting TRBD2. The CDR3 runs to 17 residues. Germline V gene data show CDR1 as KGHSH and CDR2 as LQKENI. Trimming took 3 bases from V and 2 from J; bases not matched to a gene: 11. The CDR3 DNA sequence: TGTGCCAGCTCACCCGGACTAGCGCGGGGCCTCACCTACGAGCAGTACTTC. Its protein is CASSPGLARGLTYEQYF.

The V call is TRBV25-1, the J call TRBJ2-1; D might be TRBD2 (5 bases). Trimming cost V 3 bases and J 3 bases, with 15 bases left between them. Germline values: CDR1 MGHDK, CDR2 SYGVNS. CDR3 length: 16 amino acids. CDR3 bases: TGTGCCAGCAGTGAGTCTTCTAGTCGGGACTACAATGAGCAGTTCTTC. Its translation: CASSESSSRDYNEQFF.

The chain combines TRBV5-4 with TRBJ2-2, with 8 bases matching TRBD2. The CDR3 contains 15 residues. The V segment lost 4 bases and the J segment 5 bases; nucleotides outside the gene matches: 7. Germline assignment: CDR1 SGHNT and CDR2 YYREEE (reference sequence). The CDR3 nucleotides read TGTGCCAGCAGCCCCGGGACTAGTTTGACCGGGGAGCTGTTTTTT. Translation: CASSPGTSLTGELFF.

In nucleotides, the CDR3 is TGTGCCAGCAGCTTATTGTCGCCAGCGGCAGAATACTACAATGAGCAGTTCTTC. Its protein product is CASSLLSPAAEYYNEQFF. J is TRBJ2-1 and V is TRBV11-2; the D gene is possibly TRBD2 (5 bases). The germline CDR1 and CDR2 sequences are SGHAT and FQNNGV. This CDR3 has 18 residues. The ends were cut back, 2 bases at V and 3 bases at J, with 20 bases in the middle.

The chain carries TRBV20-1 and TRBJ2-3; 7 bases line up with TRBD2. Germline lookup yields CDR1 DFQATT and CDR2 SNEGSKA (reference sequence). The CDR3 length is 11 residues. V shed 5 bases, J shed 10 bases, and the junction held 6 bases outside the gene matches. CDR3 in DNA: TGCAGTGCTCCCGATCGGGGGGCGCAGTATTTT. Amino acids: CSAPDRGAQYF.

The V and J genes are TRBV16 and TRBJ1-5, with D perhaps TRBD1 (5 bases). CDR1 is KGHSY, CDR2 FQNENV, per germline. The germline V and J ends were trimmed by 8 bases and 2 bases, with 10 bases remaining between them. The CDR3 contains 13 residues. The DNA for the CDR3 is TGTGCCAGCGGGGGGGATGGCAATCAGCCCCAGCATTTT. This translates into CASGGDGNQPQHF.

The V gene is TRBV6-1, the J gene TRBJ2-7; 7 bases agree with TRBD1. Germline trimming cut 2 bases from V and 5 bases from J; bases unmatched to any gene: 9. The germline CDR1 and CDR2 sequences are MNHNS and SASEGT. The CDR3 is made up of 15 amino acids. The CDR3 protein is CASSELWTGPHEQYF. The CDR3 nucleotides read TGTGCCAGCAGTGAATTGTGGACAGGCCCCCACGAGCAGTACTTC.

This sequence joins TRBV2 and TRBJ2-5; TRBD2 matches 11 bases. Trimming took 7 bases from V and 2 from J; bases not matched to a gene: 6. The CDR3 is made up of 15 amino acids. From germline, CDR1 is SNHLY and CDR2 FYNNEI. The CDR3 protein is CASNEGLAVQETQYF. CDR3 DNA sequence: TGTGCCAGCAACGAGGGACTAGCGGTTCAAGAGACCCAGTACTTC.

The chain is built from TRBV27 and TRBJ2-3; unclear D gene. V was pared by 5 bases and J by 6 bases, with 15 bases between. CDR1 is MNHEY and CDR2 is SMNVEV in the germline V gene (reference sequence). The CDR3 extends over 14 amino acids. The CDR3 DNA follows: TGTGCCAGCAGTAGAGTATCCGCCGTGGATACGCAGTATTTT. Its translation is CASSRVSAVDTQYF.

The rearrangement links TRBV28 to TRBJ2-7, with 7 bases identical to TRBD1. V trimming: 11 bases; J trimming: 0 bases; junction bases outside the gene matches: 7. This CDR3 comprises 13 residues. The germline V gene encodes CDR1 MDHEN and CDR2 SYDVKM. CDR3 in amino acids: CAAVGTASYEQYF. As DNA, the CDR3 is TGTGCCGCGGTCGGGACAGCCTCCTACGAGCAGTACTTC.